This T cell receptor (beta chain) derives from a study of shared clonotypes between healthy human individuals. Study-wide context: Each donor had three CD4 naive, three CD4 memory, two CD8 naive and one CD8 memory plate.

Germline V gives CDR1 MNHEY, CDR2 SMNVEV (reference sequence). The CDR3 is 14 amino acids. The V end lost 6 bases, the J end lost 4 bases, and 16 bases lay between the germline ends. The study drew all its donors from Caucasian adults living in Nashville, Tennessee. Findings and caveats of the study: Clonotypes not shared had lower generation probabilities than those common to all four donors. Depth was large, yet rarefaction showed that sorted-subset sequencing was incomplete.

Generated by immunoSEQ multiplex PCR, the TCRdb table keeps only in-frame clones and is missing some. The repertoire holds more than 550,000 clones, with about 92% as singletons. Points on this clone: What it binds is unknown.

The receptor comes from a man aged 18 to 30 in good health. Some clones in this sample may be carry-over from other donors' samples. V usage is TRBV27 and J usage is TRBJ2-7, with D perhaps TRBD2 (6 bases). Material for sequencing was memory CD8+ T cells from PBMCs. Subset here: CD45RO+ cells pooled with CCR7-negative TemRA cells. Here the CDR3 reads CASSVTGSLYEQYF. In DNA, the CDR3 is TGTGCCAGCAGCGTAACCGGGAGTCTTTACGAGCAGTACTTC.